The rows below give T cell receptor beta chains drawn from one sample of a study of blood T cell repertoires in COVID-19. Assay used: immunoSEQ multiplex PCR; TCRdb lists only in-frame clones, some missing. The sample consists of 200,000 to 300,000 clones, 85% of them appearing once. The sequencing sample was made of peripheral blood. Every receptor here comes from a woman aged 60-75 years with active or convalescent COVID-19. Both conserved end residues are part of each CDR3. D genes are given only for firm matches. The size entry is marked missing in some rows and otherwise reads once, few, many or a size class.

J gene	V gene	D gene	clone size	CDR3 protein	CDR3 DNA
TRBJ2-1	TRBV11-3	TRBD2	NA	CASSLGLAGPNEQFF	TGTGCCAGCAGCCTGGGACTAGCGGGTCCAAATGAGCAGTTCTTC
TRBJ2-4	TRBV18	TRBD2	NA	CASSPEHLLAGGTKNIQYF	TGTGCCAGCTCACCGGAGCATCTGCTAGCGGGAGGGACCAAAAACATTCAGTACTTC
TRBJ2-5	TRBV4-2	TRBD2	NA	CASSQEASGGPETQYF	TGTGCCAGCAGCCAAGAGGCTAGCGGGGGGCCAGAGACCCAGTACTTC
TRBJ2-4	TRBV19	TRBD1	NA	CASSTDRMGAKNIQYF	TGTGCCAGTAGTACGGACAGGATGGGGGCCAAAAACATTCAGTACTTC
TRBJ1-6	TRBV10-3	TRBD1	NA	CAIRKTGENNSPLHF	TGTGCCATCAGAAAGACAGGGGAAAATAATTCACCCCTCCACTTT
TRBJ1-3	TRBV18	NA	NA	CASSPPGRTGNTIYF	TGTGCCAGCTCACCACCGGGCAGGACTGGAAACACCATATATTTT
TRBJ1-2	TRBV5-1	TRBD1	NA	CASSSSGTGIGYTF	TGCGCCAGCAGCTCGTCCGGGACAGGGATTGGCTACACCTTC
TRBJ1-4	TRBV7-9	NA	NA	CASSLDEGGGKLFF	TGTGCCAGCAGCCTTGACGAAGGAGGCGGAAAACTGTTTTTT
TRBJ2-5	TRBV4-1	TRBD2	once	CASSQFSGRPQYF	TGCGCCAGCAGCCAATTTAGCGGGAGGCCCCAGTACTTC
TRBJ1-1	TRBV11-3	NA	NA	CASSLDVVGGTEAFF	TGTGCCAGCAGCTTAGATGTAGTAGGGGGAACTGAAGCTTTCTTT
TRBJ1-3	TRBV10-3	NA	NA	CAISESQALSGNTIYF	TGTGCCATCAGTGAGTCCCAGGCCCTTTCTGGAAACACCATATATTTT
TRBJ2-3	TRBV29-1	NA	NA	CSVEGSNSSTDTQYF	TGCAGCGTTGAAGGGTCAAACTCTAGCACAGATACGCAGTATTTT
TRBJ2-1	TRBV7-7	NA	NA	CASSLDALAGNEQFF	TGTGCTAGCAGCTTAGATGCCCTAGCCGGAAATGAGCAGTTCTTC
TRBJ1-3	TRBV27	NA	NA	CASSPPGGNTIYF	TGTGCCAGCAGCCCTCCGGGGGGAAACACCATATATTTT
TRBJ2-7	TRBV5-1	TRBD1	NA	CASSLVGTGSYEQYF	TGCGCCAGCAGCTTGGTAGGGACAGGGTCCTACGAGCAGTACTTC
TRBJ1-4	TRBV6-5	NA	NA	CASSWNREGEKLFF	TGTGCCAGCAGTTGGAACAGGGAGGGTGAAAAACTGTTTTTT
TRBJ1-6	TRBV6-1	NA	NA	CASGQGYNSPLHF	TGTGCCAGCGGGCAGGGCTATAATTCACCCCTCCACTTT
TRBJ1-6	TRBV28	NA	NA	CASSFRSGGDSSPLHF	TGTGCCAGCAGTTTCCGTTCGGGGGGCGATTCTTCACCCCTCCACTTT
TRBJ1-2	TRBV11-2	TRBD1	NA	CASSSRQGTNYGYTF	TGTGCCAGCAGCTCCCGACAGGGAACTAACTATGGCTACACCTTC
TRBJ1-2	TRBV5-5	TRBD1	NA	CASNRQGDYGYTF	TGTGCCAGCAACCGACAGGGAGACTATGGCTACACCTTC
TRBJ2-1	TRBV2	TRBD2	once	CASSAGTRLEQFF	TGTGCCAGCAGTGCCGGGACTAGACTTGAGCAGTTCTTC
TRBJ1-1	TRBV18	NA	NA	CASRGQSMNTEAFF	TGTGCCAGCCGCGGACAGTCCATGAACACTGAAGCTTTCTTT
TRBJ1-3	TRBV29-1	NA	NA	CSVVGGYSGNTIYF	TGCAGCGTTGTTGGCGGCTACTCTGGAAACACCATATATTTT
TRBJ2-1	TRBV19	TRBD2	NA	CASSRGGRSEQFF	TGTGCCAGTTCGCGGGGGGGCAGGAGTGAGCAGTTCTTC
TRBJ1-5	TRBV7-8	NA	NA	CASSLLAGFNQPQHF	TGTGCCAGCAGCTTACTCGCAGGGTTCAATCAGCCCCAGCATTTT
TRBJ2-3	TRBV7-9	TRBD2	NA	CASSLGRGVTDTQYF	TGTGCCAGCAGCTTAGGGCGGGGGGTGACAGATACGCAGTATTTT
TRBJ1-6	TRBV19	NA	NA	CASSTGIWTYNSPLHF	TGTGCCAGTAGTACAGGGATTTGGACCTATAATTCACCCCTCCACTTT
TRBJ2-5	TRBV7-2	NA	NA	CASSLDQGGQETQYF	TGTGCCAGCAGCTTAGACCAAGGCGGTCAAGAGACCCAGTACTTC
TRBJ2-2	TRBV6-6	TRBD1	few	CASSYPGTGYTGELFF	TGTGCCAGCAGTTATCCCGGGACAGGGTACACCGGGGAGCTGTTTTTT
TRBJ1-1	TRBV2	NA	NA	CASGGYTEAFF	TGTGCCAGCGGGGGGTACACTGAAGCTTTCTTT
TRBJ2-5	TRBV6-4	NA	NA	CASSGGGRGQETQYF	TGTGCCAGCAGTGGTGGGGGCAGAGGACAAGAGACCCAGTACTTC
TRBJ2-1	TRBV30	TRBD2	NA	CAWSALAGGANEQFF	TGTGCCTGGAGTGCCCTAGCGGGGGGAGCGAATGAGCAGTTCTTC
TRBJ2-5	TRBV5-4	NA	NA	CASSLIGLSGETQYF	TGTGCCAGCAGCTTGATTGGCCTCTCAGGCGAGACCCAGTACTTC
TRBJ1-1	TRBV6-6	NA	NA	CASSDFLTGTSAENTEAFF	TGTGCCAGCAGCGACTTTTTGACAGGCACCTCCGCGGAGAACACTGAAGCTTTCTTT
TRBJ2-5	TRBV3-1/TRBV3-2	NA	once	CASSQDGTGWAQETQYF	TGTGCCAGCAGCCAAGATGGGACTGGATGGGCGCAAGAGACCCAGTACTTC
TRBJ1-5	TRBV9	NA	NA	CASSVGPRGDQPQHF	TGTGCCAGCAGCGTAGGGCCCAGGGGTGATCAGCCCCAGCATTTT
TRBJ2-5	TRBV7-2	NA	NA	CASSTEAETQYF	TGTGCCAGCAGCACCGAGGCGGAGACCCAGTACTTC
TRBJ1-2	TRBV3-1/TRBV3-2	NA	NA	CASSQRLPGSLNYGYTF	TGTGCCAGCAGCCAAAGACTACCAGGTTCTCTTAACTATGGCTACACCTTC
TRBJ1-2	TRBV7-2	NA	NA	CASSLVEGGYTF	TGTGCCAGCAGCTTAGTCGAGGGAGGCTACACCTTC
TRBJ1-6	TRBV11-1	TRBD1	NA	CASSTDRVSPLHF	TGTGCCAGCAGCACGGACAGGGTTTCACCCCTCCACTTT
TRBJ1-4	TRBV28	NA	NA	CASSLRTGGKAEKLFF	TGTGCCAGCAGTTTGCGGACCGGGGGGAAGGCTGAAAAACTGTTTTTT
TRBJ2-3	TRBV10-3	NA	NA	CAISDSPNGGTQYF	TGTGCCATCAGTGATTCCCCTAACGGTGGTACGCAGTATTTT
TRBJ2-2	TRBV24-1	NA	NA	CATRGEDCRVNTGELFF	TGTGCCACCAGGGGGGAGGATTGTAGGGTGAACACCGGGGAGCTGTTTTTT
TRBJ2-3	TRBV5-4	TRBD1	NA	CASSTTGGVDTQYF	TGTGCCAGCAGCACAACAGGGGGCGTAGATACGCAGTATTTT
TRBJ2-1	TRBV7-7	NA	NA	CASSPLAFGNEQFF	TGTGCTAGCAGCCCCCTGGCCTTCGGGAATGAGCAGTTCTTC
TRBJ2-2	TRBV4-1	NA	NA	CASSQVAPSGELFF	TGCGCCAGCAGCCAAGTGGCACCATCCGGGGAGCTGTTTTTT
TRBJ1-6	TRBV28	NA	NA	CASSITGNNSPLHF	TGTGCCAGCAGCATCACAGGGAATAATTCACCCCTCCACTTT
TRBJ1-1	TRBV13	TRBD1	NA	CASSLRAGGTEAFF	TGTGCCAGCAGCTTAAGGGCAGGGGGCACTGAAGCTTTCTTT
TRBJ2-5	TRBV18	NA	NA	CASSPGGVEETQYF	TGTGCCAGCTCACCCGGAGGGGTCGAGGAGACCCAGTACTTC
TRBJ1-6	TRBV7-2	NA	NA	CASSYSPQGGVSPLHF	TGTGCCAGCAGCTATTCACCACAGGGAGGGGTTTCACCCCTCCACTTT